One sample yielded the 25 T cell receptor beta chains listed below, sequenced in a study of graft-versus-host responses after intestinal transplantation. The antigens of these receptors remain unknown. TCRdb's table, derived via immunoSEQ multiplex PCR, lists solely in-frame clones and lacks some. In the table there are approximately 80,000 clones, 85% to 90% of which are singletons. Sequencing used unstimulated CD4+ T cells sorted from spleen or lymph node cells, obtained before intestinal transplant. The receptor source for this set is a human donor who received an intestinal transplant.

The V call is TRBV6-5, the J call TRBJ1-1; 8 bases line up with TRBD1. Germline loops: CDR1 MNHEY, CDR2 SVGAGI. This CDR3 region has 14 residues. With V trimmed by 5 bases and J by 4 bases, 6 bases remained unmatched. CDR3 nucleotides: TGTGCCAGCAGTCATACAGGGGGGGCCACTGAAGCTTTCTTT. Amino acid sequence: CASSHTGGATEAFF.

The chain combines TRBV6-1 with TRBJ2-7, with D uncertain. The V end was cut by 0 bases, the J end by 6 bases, with 12 bases between. The CDR3 consists of 14 residues. Germline CDR1 MNHNS, CDR2 SASEGT. The CDR3 nucleotides are TGTGCCAGCAGTGAAGCACGGGTCTTAGGCGAGCAGTACTTC. This encodes CASSEARVLGEQYF.

This chain joins TRBV5-1 and TRBJ2-1; 10 nucleotides align to TRBD1. Germline loops: CDR1 SGHRS, CDR2 YFSETQ. V dropped 2 bases and J dropped 7; count of bases not matched to a gene: 6. This CDR3 contains 15 residues. CDR3 bases: TGCGCCAGCAGCTTCCGACAGGGGGCGCAAAATGAGCAGTTCTTC. It codes for CASSFRQGAQNEQFF.

V is TRBV7-6 and J is TRBJ2-7; tentatively, D is TRBD2 (5 bases). The germline CDR1 and CDR2 sequences are SGHVS and FNYEAQ. The CDR3 extends over 16 amino acids. V lost 0 bases, J lost 1 base, and 13 bases lay in between. The CDR3 region has the DNA TGTGCCAGCAGCTTAGCGAGGGCGGCCCCGTCCTACGAGCAGTACTTC. Translating it yields CASSLARAAPSYEQYF.

This clone occurred once. The chain is built from TRBV27 and TRBJ2-1, with 10 bases identical to TRBD1. Germline V CDR1 and CDR2: MNHEY, SMNVEV (reference sequence). The ends lost 2 bases at V and 9 bases at J; junction bases unmatched: 1. The CDR3 is made up of 13 amino acids. CDR3 sequence reads: CASSLRTGGEQFF. The CDR3 nucleotides read TGTGCCAGCAGTTTACGGACAGGGGGTGAGCAGTTCTTC.

This chain uses TRBV18 with TRBJ1-2; D gene uncertain. The V end was cut by 6 bases, the J end by 0 bases, with 11 bases between. CDR3 length equals 14 residues. Germline V CDR1 and CDR2: KGHSH, LQKENI. The CDR3 sequence: CASSGDGPNYGYTF. CDR3 coding DNA: TGTGCCAGCTCGGGCGACGGCCCTAACTATGGCTACACCTTC.

This CDR3 is CASSLFIAGGPRETQYF. The CDR3 DNA sequence: TGTGCCAGCAGCTTGTTTATAGCGGGGGGTCCGAGGGAGACCCAGTACTTC. The chain employs TRBV5-8 and TRBJ2-5, with TRBD2 identical over 10 bases. Germline CDR1 is SGHTS and CDR2 is YDEGEE. The CDR3 is 17 residues long. With 1 base clipped from V and 5 bases from J, the junction kept 11 bases outside the gene matches.

The chain combines TRBV6-5 with TRBJ1-6, with D perhaps TRBD1 (5 bases). This CDR3 is 13 amino acids long. Germline V gene sequence: CDR1 MNHEY, CDR2 SVGAGI. V was shortened by 9 bases and J by 7 bases, with 13 bases between the two germline ends. CDR3 sequence reads: CASTQGLNSPLHF. CDR3 coding DNA: TGTGCCAGTACCCAGGGTCTAAATTCACCCCTCCACTTT.

This rearrangement joins TRBV5-6 to TRBJ2-6, with D maybe TRBD1 (6 bases). CDR3 length: 17 amino acids. Trimming removed 4 bases from V and 1 base from J, with 15 bases in between. CDR1 is SGHDT and CDR2 is YYEEEE in the germline V gene. The CDR3 nucleotides read TGTGCCAGCAGCCCCTGGACAGAGAGTTCTGGGGCCAACGTCCTGACTTTC. It codes for CASSPWTESSGANVLTF.

The V gene is TRBV27, the J gene TRBJ1-2, with 10 nucleotides matching TRBD1. The CDR3 is 17 amino acids. V was clipped by 5 bases and J by 0 bases; unmatched bases: 9. Germline CDR1 is MNHEY and CDR2 is SMNVEV (reference sequence). Here the CDR3 DNA reads TGTGCCAGCAGTCCCTGGGACAGGGGCACAGCTAACTATGGCTACACCTTC. Encoded protein: CASSPWDRGTANYGYTF.

This clone was found a few times. The CDR3 nucleotides are TGTGCCACCAGCAGAAGGGGGGGCTCCTACGAGCAGTACTTC. This translates into CATSRRGGSYEQYF. The V gene is TRBV15, the J gene TRBJ2-7; a weak D match, TRBD2 (7 bases). With 2 bases removed from V and 0 bases from J, the gap between germline ends came to 8 bases. The CDR3 totals 14 residues. Germline V CDR1 and CDR2: LNHNV, YYDKDF (reference sequence). Based on the CDR3 plus reference TRBV15 and TRBJ2-7, the full variable domain is DAMVIQNPRYQVTQFGKPVTLSCSQTLNHNVMYWYQQKSSQAPKLLFHYYDKDFNNEADTPDNFQSRRPNTSFCFLDIRSPGLGDTAMYLCATSRRGGSYEQYFGPGTRLTVT.

The chain links TRBV10-3 to TRBJ1-4; D gene uncertain. The CDR3 contains 14 residues. In germline, CDR1 is ENHRY, CDR2 SYGVKD. V shed 6 bases and J shed 4 bases, with 12 bases lying between them. The DNA for the CDR3 is TGTGCCATCAGCAGTGGAGGGCTTAATGAAAAACTGTTTTTT. This codes for CAISSGGLNEKLFF.

This clone was picked up one time. This rearrangement joins TRBV20-1 to TRBJ1-1, with a tentative D call TRBD1 (5 bases). CDR3 length: 10 residues. Germline-derived CDR1 and CDR2 are DFQATT and SNEGSKA (reference sequence). V lost 3 bases and J 9 bases, leaving 8 bases between the germline ends. CDR3 bases: TGCAGTGCTAGGGGGCAGAAAGCTTTCTTT. Translation: CSARGQKAFF.

The gene calls are TRBV25-1 and TRBJ1-1; D is ambiguous. V was clipped by 6 bases and J by 1 base, with 3 bases between them. The CDR3 has 11 amino acids. The germline gives CDR1 MGHDK, CDR2 SYGVNS. The CDR3 reads CASRQNTEAFF. In DNA form, the CDR3 reads TGTGCCAGCAGACAGAACACTGAAGCTTTCTTT. The full variable domain, in which reference TRBV25-1 and TRBJ1-1 provide the parts outside the CDR3, is EADIYQTPRYLVIGTGKKITLECSQTMGHDKMYWYQQDPGMELHLIHYSYGVNSTEKGDLSSESTVSRIRTEHFPLTLESARPSHTSQYLCASRQNTEAFFGQGTRLTVV.

CDR3 amino acids: CASSLAEITGELFF. Written as DNA, the CDR3 is TGTGCCAGCAGCTTAGCGGAGATCACCGGGGAGCTGTTTTTT. The V and J genes are TRBV5-6 and TRBJ2-2; a weak D match, TRBD2 (5 bases). Trimming took off 2 bases at V and 4 bases at J, with 9 bases between the two ends. The CDR3 sequence is 14 residues long. Germline CDR1 reads SGHDT; CDR2 reads YYEEEE.

V and J are TRBV5-4 and TRBJ2-3, with 14 bases aligning to TRBD2. The CDR3 loop spans 16 amino acids. Germline V CDR1 and CDR2: SGHNT, YYREEE (reference sequence). The V gene end was trimmed by 5 bases and the J gene end by 5 bases; junction bases not matched to a gene: 7. The CDR3 region is CASSYGLAGGEDTQYF. DNA of the CDR3: TGTGCCAGCAGTTATGGACTAGCGGGGGGCGAAGATACGCAGTATTTT.

The rearrangement joins TRBV28 to TRBJ2-7; weak D call: TRBD2 (5 bases). V was pared by 8 bases and J by 0 bases, with 8 bases between. The CDR3 is 12 amino acids. The germline V gene encodes CDR1 MDHEN and CDR2 SYDVKM. Here the CDR3 reads CASSRDSYEQYF. In DNA, the CDR3 is TGTGCCAGCTCCCGGGACTCCTACGAGCAGTACTTC.

The chain employs TRBV29-1 and TRBJ2-1; TRBD1 might be the D (6 bases). In germline, CDR1 is SQVTM, CDR2 ANQGSEA. V was cut by 4 bases and J by 1 base, with 11 bases left in between. The CDR3 spans 14 residues. The CDR3 DNA reads as TGCAGCGTTGGACACAGGGTTTCCTACAATGAGCAGTTCTTC. Its protein is CSVGHRVSYNEQFF.

The chain recombines TRBV28 with TRBJ2-7, with D maybe TRBD1 (6 bases). The V gene lost 4 bases and the J gene lost 7 bases, with 17 bases spanning the gap. Germline loops: CDR1 MDHEN, CDR2 SYDVKM. This CDR3 spans 14 amino acids. The CDR3 spells CASSSGRGALEQYF. The CDR3 DNA reads TGTGCCAGCAGTTCTGGCAGGGGCGCACTAGAGCAGTACTTC. Full variable domain (remainder filled in from reference TRBV28 and TRBJ2-7): DVKVTQSSRYLVKRTGEKVFLECVQDMDHENMFWYRQDPGLGLRLIYFSYDVKMKEKGDIPEGYSVSREKKERFSLILESASTNQTSMYLCASSSGRGALEQYFGPGTRLTVT.

This chain links TRBV6-6 with TRBJ2-7; tentative D call: TRBD2 (5 bases). The CDR3 extends over 14 amino acids. Per the germline V gene, CDR1 is MNHNY and CDR2 is SVGAGI (reference sequence). Deletions cut 2 bases from V and 7 bases from J, with 15 bases between. CDR3 residues: CASSYDYPLGEQYF. In DNA form, the CDR3 reads TGTGCCAGCAGTTACGACTACCCACTTGGGGAGCAGTACTTC.

The chain combines TRBV29-1 with TRBJ1-1; the match to TRBD1 covers 9 bases. J lost 1 base, V lost 7 bases, and 1 base had no gene match. CDR1 is SQVTM and CDR2 is ANQGSEA in the germline V gene. The CDR3 consists of 12 residues. CDR3 DNA sequence: TGCAGCGCGGGACAGGGGAACACTGAAGCTTTCTTT. This sequence encodes CSAGQGNTEAFF. The complete variable domain, with remaining parts taken from reference TRBV29-1 and TRBJ1-1, reads SAVISQKPSRDICQRGTSLTIQCQVDSQVTMMFWYRQQPGQSLTLIATANQGSEATYESGFVIDKFPISRPNLTFSTLTVSNMSPEDSSIYLCSAGQGNTEAFFGQGTRLTVV.

The chain has TRBV9 and TRBJ2-3; 9 nucleotides line up with TRBD2. The CDR3 is 20 residues long. Germline lookup yields CDR1 SGDLS and CDR2 YYNGEE. After removal of 0 bases from V and 1 base from J, the junction contained 15 bases not matched to a gene. The CDR3 loop is CASSVVGTSPSEARTDTQYF. The CDR3 nucleotides are TGTGCCAGCAGCGTAGTCGGGACTAGCCCTTCCGAGGCTCGCACAGATACGCAGTATTTT.

This rearrangement joins TRBV6-1 to TRBJ2-2, with 9 bases aligning to TRBD1. The germline gives CDR1 MNHNS, CDR2 SASEGT. The CDR3 extends over 17 amino acids. J lost 2 bases, V lost 4 bases, and 8 bases had no gene match. The CDR3 DNA follows: TGTGCCAGCAGTGTTCAACCGGGACAGGGAAACACCGGGGAGCTGTTTTTT. Translating it yields CASSVQPGQGNTGELFF.

This clone appeared a few times. CDR3 bases: TGTGCCAGCAGCTTCGGGGGGGGCCGGGAGACCCAGTACTTC. Translated, it gives CASSFGGGRETQYF. This sequence joins TRBV11-3 and TRBJ2-5; 8 bases are a match to TRBD2. The CDR3 is made up of 14 amino acids. Germline-derived CDR1 and CDR2 are SGHNT and YENEEA. The junction had 5 bases not matched to a gene; V was cut back by 3 bases and J by 5 bases.

This clone was found once. This chain links TRBV6-1 with TRBJ2-7, with D tentatively TRBD2 (5 bases). Trimming cost V 11 bases and J 3 bases, with 11 bases left between them. The germline V gene has CDR1 MNHNS and CDR2 SASEGT. CDR3 length equals 11 residues. The CDR3 DNA follows: TGTGCCGGAGGTTACTACTACGAGCAGTACTTC. Its translation is CAGGYYYEQYF.